Below are 9 T cell receptor beta chains sequenced from a single sample in a study of glioma-infiltrating T cells after dendritic cell vaccination. Produced via immunoSEQ multiplex PCR; TCRdb's table is partial and in-frame only. The table has 35,000 to 40,000 clones, roughly four fifths seen once. The input for sequencing was blood, taken before dendritic cell vaccination. The receptors originated from a human donor with glioblastoma.

CDR3 sequence reads: CASRWGRDFTDTQYF. The CDR3 DNA reads as TGTGCCAGCCGTTGGGGGCGCGACTTCACAGATACGCAGTATTTT. The chain is built from TRBV28 and TRBJ2-3; D possibly corresponds to TRBD1 (6 bases). V lost 8 bases, J lost 2 bases, and 17 bases lay in between. Germline V gives CDR1 MDHEN, CDR2 SYDVKM. The CDR3 covers 15 residues. Full variable domain (missing parts from reference TRBV28 and TRBJ2-3): DVKVTQSSRYLVKRTGEKVFLECVQDMDHENMFWYRQDPGLGLRLIYFSYDVKMKEKGDIPEGYSVSREKKERFSLILESASTNQTSMYLCASRWGRDFTDTQYFGPGTRLTVL.

The rearrangement joins TRBV7-2 to TRBJ2-5; 10 bases map to TRBD2. The CDR3 sequence is 16 residues long. Germline V gene sequence: CDR1 SGHTA, CDR2 FQGNSA. Trimming cost V 1 base and J 2 bases; bases outside gene matches: 4. CDR3 loop: CTSSLVSGGNQETQYF. The CDR3 DNA sequence: TGTACCAGCAGCTTAGTTAGCGGGGGGAATCAAGAGACCCAGTACTTC.

V usage is TRBV11-2 and J usage is TRBJ1-2; TRBD1 matches 8 bases. The CDR3 totals 16 residues. Germline CDR1 and CDR2: SGHAT and FQNNGV. Trimming cost V 3 bases and J 8 bases; bases outside gene matches: 14. CDR3 residues: CASSFDPMGRGQGYTF. The CDR3 bases are TGTGCCAGCAGCTTTGATCCCATGGGCAGGGGGCAGGGCTACACCTTC.

This chain uses TRBV7-2 with TRBJ2-1; D gene ambiguous. The CDR3 sequence is 12 residues long. With 5 bases removed from V and 5 bases from J, the gap between germline ends came to 7 bases. Germline V gene sequence: CDR1 SGHTA, CDR2 FQGNSA. The CDR3 loop reads CASSPPDNEQFF. CDR3 DNA sequence: TGTGCCAGCAGCCCTCCGGACAATGAGCAGTTCTTC.

The chain employs TRBV19 and TRBJ1-2; 8 bases fit TRBD1. V lost 5 bases to trimming and J lost 1 base; unmatched junction nucleotides: 6. The germline CDR1 and CDR2 sequences are LNHDA and SQIVND (reference sequence). The CDR3 contains 15 residues. DNA of the CDR3: TGTGCCAGTAGTCCACGGGACAGGTATAACTATGGCTACACCTTC. Translated: CASSPRDRYNYGYTF.

This clone was recorded a few times. The rearrangement joins TRBV15 to TRBJ2-5; 7 bases line up with TRBD2. Germline V CDR1 and CDR2: LNHNV, YYDKDF (reference sequence). After removal of 1 base from V and 4 bases from J, the junction contained 12 bases not matched to a gene. The CDR3 is 17 residues long. CDR3: CATSRARLAGDLETQYF. CDR3 coding DNA: TGTGCCACCAGCAGAGCAAGGTTAGCGGGCGACTTAGAGACCCAGTACTTC.

V gene TRBV5-1 combines with J gene TRBJ2-7; 8 bases are a match to TRBD1. This CDR3 comprises 14 residues. In germline, CDR1 is SGHRS, CDR2 YFSETQ. V gave up 4 bases and J gave up 6 bases; unmatched junction bases: 9. The CDR3 protein is CASSPDQGAVEQYF. DNA for the CDR3: TGCGCCAGCAGCCCGGATCAGGGGGCGGTCGAGCAGTACTTC. Filled out from reference TRBV5-1 and TRBJ2-7, the complete variable domain reads KAGVTQTPRYLIKTRGQQVTLSCSPISGHRSVSWYQQTPGQGLQFLFEYFSETQRNKGNFPGRFSGRQFSNSRSEMNVSTLELGDSALYLCASSPDQGAVEQYFGPGTRLTVT.

The rearrangement uses TRBV7-3 and TRBJ2-2; 10 nucleotides agree with TRBD2. Germline V lookup: CDR1 SGHTA, CDR2 FQGTGA. Trimming removed 5 bases from V and 6 bases from J; junction bases left unmatched: 6. CDR3 size: 15 residues. The CDR3 protein is CASSGSGGASGELFF. CDR3 DNA sequence: TGTGCCAGCAGCGGCAGCGGGGGGGCGTCCGGGGAGCTGTTTTTT.

This clone was seen a handful of times. V gene TRBV7-2 combines with J gene TRBJ2-7, with a possible D match to TRBD2 (7 bases). V was trimmed by 1 base and J by 3 bases, leaving 13 bases between them. This CDR3 comprises 15 residues. Looked up from germline, CDR1 is SGHTA and CDR2 is FQGNSA. CDR3 sequence: CASSLGGGINYEQYF. The CDR3 DNA follows: TGTGCCAGCAGCTTAGGGGGGGGCATCAACTACGAGCAGTACTTC.